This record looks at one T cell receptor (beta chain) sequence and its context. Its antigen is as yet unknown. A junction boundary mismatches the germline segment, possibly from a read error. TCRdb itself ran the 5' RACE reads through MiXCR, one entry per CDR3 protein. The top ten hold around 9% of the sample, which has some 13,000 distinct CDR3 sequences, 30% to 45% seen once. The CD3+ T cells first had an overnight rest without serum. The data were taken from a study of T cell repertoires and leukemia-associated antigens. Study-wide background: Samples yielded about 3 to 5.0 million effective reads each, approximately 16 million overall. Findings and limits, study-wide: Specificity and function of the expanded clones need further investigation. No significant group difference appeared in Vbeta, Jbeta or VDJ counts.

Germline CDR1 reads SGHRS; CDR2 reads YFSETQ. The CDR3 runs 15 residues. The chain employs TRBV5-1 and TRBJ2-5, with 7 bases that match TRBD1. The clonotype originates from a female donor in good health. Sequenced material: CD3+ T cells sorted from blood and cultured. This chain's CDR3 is CASSLTGRDPNEQYF. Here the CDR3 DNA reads TGCGCCAGTAGCTTGACAGGGAGAGATCCCAATGAGCAGTACTTC.